These 5 T cell receptor beta chains were all obtained from the same sample, sequenced in a study of T cells in Graves' hyperthyroidism and ophthalmopathy. Amplification of TCR beta CDR3 regions was performed using RNA transcripts as template. Carried out on the TCR CDR3, a first-round RT-PCR used the HTBI primer set. TCRdb re-called the multiplex PCR reads through MiXCR, storing one row per CDR3 protein. The repertoire holds more than 300,000 distinct CDR3 sequences, with approximately 17% as singletons. What was sequenced was blood. The source is a young man with Graves' ophthalmopathy.

This sequence joins TRBV20-1 and TRBJ2-2, with 8 bases lining up with TRBD2. Germline assignment: CDR1 DFQATT and CDR2 SNEGSKA (reference sequence). V lost 3 bases to trimming and J lost 8 bases; unmatched junction nucleotides: 5. The CDR3 loop spans 13 amino acids. CDR3 sequence: CSASSRGAGELFF. CDR3 DNA: TGCAGTGCTAGTTCGCGGGGGGCAGGGGAGCTGTTTTTT.

As regards this clonotype: This may be a read error: a much more frequent sequence differs by one nucleotide. V and J are TRBV7-9 and TRBJ2-5, with TRBD2 matching 9 bases. Germline CDR1 is SEHNR and CDR2 is FQNEAQ (reference sequence). This CDR3 is 14 amino acids long. This CDR3 reads CASSIAGEQETQYF. CDR3 sequence (DNA): TGTGCCAGCAGCATAGCGGGGGAGCAGGAGACCCAGTACTTC.

Ten or more counts support this clonotype. DNA of the CDR3: TGTGCCAGCAGCCCCGGGACTTACTCCTACGAGCAGTACTTC. Translation gives CASSPGTYSYEQYF. This sequence joins TRBV5-8 and TRBJ2-7; tentatively, D is TRBD2 (6 bases). Germline CDR1 is SGHTS and CDR2 is YDEGEE. CDR3 length equals 14 residues. The V end lost 4 bases, the J end lost 0 bases, and 11 bases lay between the germline ends.

V is TRBV28 and J is TRBJ2-1, with a tentative D call TRBD2 (5 bases). The CDR3 covers 12 residues. V was trimmed by 5 bases and J by 8 bases, leaving 10 bases between them. Germline-derived CDR1 and CDR2 are MDHEN and SYDVKM. The DNA for the CDR3 is TGTGCCAGCAGTCCGGGGTGGGATGAGCAGTTCTTC. Protein product: CASSPGWDEQFF.

The chain combines TRBV14 with TRBJ2-7; TRBD2 aligns across 7 bases. J gave up 3 bases and V 0 bases, and 11 bases lay outside the gene matches. The CDR3 loop spans 17 amino acids. Germline V gene lookup returns CDR1 SGHDN and CDR2 FVKESK. CDR3 protein: CASSQESGGGVDYEQYF. CDR3 bases: TGTGCCAGCAGCCAAGAATCCGGCGGGGGTGTCGACTACGAGCAGTACTTC.